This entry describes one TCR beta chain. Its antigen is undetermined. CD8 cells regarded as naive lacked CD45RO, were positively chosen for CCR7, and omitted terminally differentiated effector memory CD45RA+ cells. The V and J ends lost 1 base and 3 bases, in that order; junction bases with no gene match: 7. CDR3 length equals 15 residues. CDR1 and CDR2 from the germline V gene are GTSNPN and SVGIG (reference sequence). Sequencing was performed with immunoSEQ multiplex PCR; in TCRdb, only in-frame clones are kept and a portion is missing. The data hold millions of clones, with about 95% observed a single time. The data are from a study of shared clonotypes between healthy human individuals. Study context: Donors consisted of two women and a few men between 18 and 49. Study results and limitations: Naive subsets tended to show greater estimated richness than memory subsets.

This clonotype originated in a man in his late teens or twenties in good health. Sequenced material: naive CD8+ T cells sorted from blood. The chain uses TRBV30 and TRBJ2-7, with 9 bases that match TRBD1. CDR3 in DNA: TGTGCCTGGAGTGGGCAGGGACAGGGATTCTACGAGCAGTACTTC. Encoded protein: CAWSGQGQGFYEQYF.